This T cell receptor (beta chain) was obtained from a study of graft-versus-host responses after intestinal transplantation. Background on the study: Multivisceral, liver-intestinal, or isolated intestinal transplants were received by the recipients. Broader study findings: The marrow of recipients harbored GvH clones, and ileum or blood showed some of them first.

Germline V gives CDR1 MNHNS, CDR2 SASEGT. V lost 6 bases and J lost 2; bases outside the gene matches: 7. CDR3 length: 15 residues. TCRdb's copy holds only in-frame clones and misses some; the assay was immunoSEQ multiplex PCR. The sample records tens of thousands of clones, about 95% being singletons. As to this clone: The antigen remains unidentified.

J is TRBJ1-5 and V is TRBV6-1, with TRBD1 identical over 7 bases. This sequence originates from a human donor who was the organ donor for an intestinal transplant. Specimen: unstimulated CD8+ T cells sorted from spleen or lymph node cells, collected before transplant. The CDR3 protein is CASRGTGVGNQPQHF. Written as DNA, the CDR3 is TGTGCCAGCAGGGGTACAGGGGTCGGCAATCAGCCCCAGCATTTT.